This TCR beta chain derives from a study of sequential checkpoint blockade in melanoma. Study overall: After both sequences, patients received maintenance nivolumab. Whole-study findings and limits: Pretreatment TIL clonality tracked with response in the nivolumab-first arm. Tumor T-cell fraction and clonality correlated with PD-L1 and CD8+ counts.

Many counts were recorded for this clone. What it binds is not known. Trimming pared 6 bases from V and 0 bases from J, leaving 14 bases between. From germline, CDR1 is MNHGY and CDR2 SAAAGT. The CDR3 extends over 15 amino acids. Data came from immunoSEQ multiplex PCR; TCRdb stores just in-frame clones and leaves some out. This table has about 4,500 clones, approximately 25% appearing once. This sample's treatment: randomized to nivolumab then ipilimumab (arm A) or the reverse (arm B). The chain employs TRBV6-8 and TRBJ1-2, with no clear D. The receptor comes from a human donor with melanoma. Sequenced material: tumor tissue (inferred from file names), taken from a patient given nivolumab and ipilimumab in sequence. The CDR3 reads CASSSSEAANYGYTF. For the CDR3, the DNA is TGTGCCAGCAGCTCCTCCGAGGCAGCTAACTATGGCTACACCTTC.